This is a list of T cell receptor beta chains from one sample in a study of CD8 T cells in Susac syndrome. TCRdb passed the immunoSEQ multiplex PCR reads through MiXCR, listing each CDR3 protein once. The sample has 170,000 or so distinct CDR3 sequences; around 94% are singletons. The specimen sequenced was CD4+ T cells from PBMCs. All receptors derive from a human donor with Susac syndrome. Both conserved end residues are part of each CDR3. The D gene is left open where the match is weak. Not every row has a clone size; where given, it reads once, few, many or a size class.

clone_size j_call d_call v_call cdr3_length cdr3_nt cdr3_aa
. TRBJ1-2 TRBD1 TRBV6-2/TRBV6-3 15 TGTGCCAGCACCGAATGGGGACAGCGATACTATGGCTACACCTTC CASTEWGQRYYGYTF
once TRBJ2-1 TRBD1 TRBV3-1 14 TGTGCCAGCAGCGGACAGGTTAAAGGCAATGAGCAGTTCTTC CASSGQVKGNEQFF
. TRBJ2-1 TRBD1 TRBV7-9 14 TGTGCCAGCAGCTTAGCGACAGGGGACAATGAGCAGTTCTTC CASSLATGDNEQFF
. TRBJ2-3 TRBD2 TRBV6-1 12 TGTGCCATCAGCGGGAGTTCAGATACGCAGTATTTT CAISGSSDTQYF
. TRBJ1-1 . TRBV29-1 14 TGCAGCACCTTGGGGACGGAGCTGAACACTGAAGCTTTCTTT CSTLGTELNTEAFF
. TRBJ1-2 . TRBV29-1 11 TGCAGCGTTAGCCAGGTGTATGGCTACACCTTC CSVSQVYGYTF
. TRBJ2-5 . TRBV3-1 14 TGTGCCAGCAGGATCTGGGACGTTCAAGAGACCCAGTACTTC CASRIWDVQETQYF
. TRBJ1-1 . TRBV6-5 12 TGTGCCAGCAGCCGTAAGAACACTGAAGCTTTCTTT CASSRKNTEAFF
. TRBJ2-5 . TRBV29-1 12 TGCAGCGTTGTAGGGGATCAAGAGACCCAGTACTTC CSVVGDQETQYF
. TRBJ2-5 TRBD1 TRBV3-1 14 TGTGCCAGCAGCTTAAACAGGGGCGTCGCGACCCAGTACTTC CASSLNRGVATQYF
few TRBJ2-7 . TRBV29-1 12 TGCAGCGTTGTCCAGGCAATGCACGAGCAGTACTTC CSVVQAMHEQYF
. TRBJ2-7 TRBD2 TRBV11-1 16 TGTGCCAGCACCCCAGGCGGAGGACTAGTCACCTACGAGCAGTACTTC CASTPGGGLVTYEQYF
. TRBJ1-5 . TRBV3-1 14 TGTGCCAGCAGCCAAGCCGCGAGGGACCAGCCCCAGCATTTT CASSQAARDQPQHF
once TRBJ2-5 . TRBV3-1 14 TGTGCCAGCAGCCAAGATGGTAGCCAAGAGACCCAGTACTTC CASSQDGSQETQYF
. TRBJ2-7 TRBD2 TRBV11-2 15 TGTGCCAGCAGCTTTGGACTAGCGGGAGCCTACGAGCAGTACTTC CASSFGLAGAYEQYF
. TRBJ2-5 TRBD2 TRBV20-1 19 TGCAGTGCTAGACGCGGGAGAGCCGAACTATCGGCGGGGAGAGAGACCCAGTACTTC CSARRGRAELSAGRETQYF
. TRBJ1-5 . TRBV20-1 17 TGCAGTGCTAGAAAGAGAGGGCCCTGGGGGAGCAATCAGCCCCAGCATTTT CSARKRGPWGSNQPQHF
once TRBJ2-1 . TRBV6-2/TRBV6-3 10 TGTGCCAGCAGTCTCGATAGGCAGTTCTTC CASSLDRQFF
. TRBJ2-5 TRBD2 TRBV6-5 18 TGTGCCAGCAGTTACTCGAGTATGACTAGCGGGGTTGGAGAGACCCAGTACTTC CASSYSSMTSGVGETQYF
. TRBJ1-2 . TRBV5-6 14 TGTGCCAGCAGCTTGCTGGCCCTCCAGGGTGGCTACACCTTC CASSLLALQGGYTF
. TRBJ2-6 . TRBV6-5 15 TGTGCCAGCAGTACCTCCAGGGCTGGGGCCAACGTCCTGACTTTC CASSTSRAGANVLTF
. TRBJ1-1 . TRBV5-1 16 TGCGCCAGCAGCGCGCTGGGCCAGCCAACGGGGGAGGAAGCTTTCTTT CASSALGQPTGEEAFF
. TRBJ2-7 TRBD1 TRBV7-2 13 TGTGCCAGCAGCCAGACAGGGACCTACGAGCAGTACTTC CASSQTGTYEQYF
. TRBJ2-4 . TRBV7-2 14 TGTGCCAGCAGCTTTAGTGTAGCCAAAAACATTCAGTACTTC CASSFSVAKNIQYF
. TRBJ2-3 TRBD2 TRBV6-5 17 TGTGCCAGCAGTTACCCCCGGCGGGGGGGCCTCACAGATACGCAGTATTTT CASSYPRRGGLTDTQYF
. TRBJ1-2 . TRBV3-1 12 TGTGCCAGCAGCCAACTGAGGTATGGCTACACCTTC CASSQLRYGYTF
. TRBJ1-2 . TRBV6-6 14 TGTGCCAGCAGTTACGGGAAGTTCCCCGGTGGCTACACCTTC CASSYGKFPGGYTF
. TRBJ2-5 . TRBV27 14 TGTGCCAGCAGTTTTTCAGGGGCCCAAGAGACCCAGTACTTC CASSFSGAQETQYF
. TRBJ1-5 TRBD1 TRBV9 15 TGTGCCAGCAGCGCCCATGGACAGGCCAATCAGCCCCAGCATTTT CASSAHGQANQPQHF
once TRBJ2-5 . TRBV19 15 TGTGCCAGTAGTATAGGCCGACGGGATCAAGAGACCCAGTACTTC CASSIGRRDQETQYF
few TRBJ2-5 TRBD2 TRBV7-8 15 TGTGCCAGCAACTATCTAGCGGGGCTAAAAGAGACCCAGTACTTC CASNYLAGLKETQYF
. TRBJ2-1 . TRBV19 17 TGTGCCAGTAGTATAGATCGGCTAGCCGCTTCCTACAATGAGCAGTTCTTC CASSIDRLAASYNEQFF
. TRBJ2-5 . TRBV30 12 TGTGCCTGGAGTGTACAGCAGGAGACCCAGTACTTC CAWSVQQETQYF
. TRBJ2-5 TRBD2 TRBV12-3/TRBV12-4 14 TGTGCCAGCAGTAGACTAGCGGCGCAAGAGACCCAGTACTTC CASSRLAAQETQYF
. TRBJ2-5 . TRBV20-1 12 TGCAGTGCTGTCGGGGGTGGGGAGACCCAGTACTTC CSAVGGGETQYF
. TRBJ2-2 . TRBV2 12 TGTGCCAGCAGTGTTAGCGCCGGGGAGCTGTTTTTT CASSVSAGELFF
. TRBJ2-1 TRBD1 TRBV20-1 13 TGCAGTGCTGATACAGGGGGCCGGCATGAGCAGTTCTTC CSADTGGRHEQFF
. TRBJ2-2 . TRBV30 14 TGTGCCTGGAGTGTAGGTCCGGGGGCCGGGGAGCTGTTTTTT CAWSVGPGAGELFF
. TRBJ2-1 . TRBV27 16 TGTGCCAGCAGTTTATCGCGTAGTCGGAGGGACAATGAGCAGTTCTTC CASSLSRSRRDNEQFF
. TRBJ2-5 . TRBV30 13 TGTGCCTGGAAAGGACGGGGTGGGGAGACCCAGTACTTC CAWKGRGGETQYF
. TRBJ2-1 . TRBV7-3 13 TGTGCCAGCAGCCGATCGGGGTATAATGAGCAGTTCTTC CASSRSGYNEQFF
. TRBJ2-7 TRBD2 TRBV7-2 14 TGTGCCAGCAGCTACGGGGGGGTACTTTACGAGCAGTACTTC CASSYGGVLYEQYF
once TRBJ2-7 TRBD1 TRBV29-1 13 TGCAGCGTCGTGGGACAGGGGTCGGACGAGCAGTACTTC CSVVGQGSDEQYF
. TRBJ2-3 . TRBV11-2 14 TGTGCCAGCAGCTTGGACTTTTCCCCAGATACGCAGTATTTT CASSLDFSPDTQYF
. TRBJ2-3 TRBD1 TRBV20-1 15 TGCAGTGCTAGACTCCAGGACAGGGGCGCAGATACGCAGTATTTT CSARLQDRGADTQYF
. TRBJ2-1 TRBD2 TRBV10-3 14 TGTGCCATCAGTGACCTAGCGGGAGTGGGTGAGCAGTTCTTC CAISDLAGVGEQFF
. TRBJ1-1 . TRBV30 13 TGTGCCTGGAGTACAGGGAGATACACTGAAGCTTTCTTT CAWSTGRYTEAFF
. TRBJ2-7 TRBD1 TRBV27 14 TGTGCCAGCAGTTTTTGGGACAGACCCTACGAGCAGTACTTC CASSFWDRPYEQYF
. TRBJ1-4 . TRBV4-2 17 TGTGCCAGCAGCCAAGGGGCCCAAAGTCCAACTAATGAAAAACTGTTTTTT CASSQGAQSPTNEKLFF
. TRBJ1-1 TRBD1 TRBV12-3/TRBV12-4 14 TGTGCCAGCAGCATGGACAGGGGGCTTACTGAAGCTTTCTTT CASSMDRGLTEAFF
. TRBJ2-5 . TRBV5-1 15 TGCGCCAGCAGCTTAAGTCAAGGACGGGGAGAGACCCAGTACTTC CASSLSQGRGETQYF
. TRBJ2-5 . TRBV29-1 16 TGCAGCGTTGAAGATCTCCAGCACTATTCCCAAGAGACCCAGTACTTC CSVEDLQHYSQETQYF
. TRBJ2-1 . TRBV4-1 16 TGCGCCAGCAGCCAACCGACTAGGTCCCCCTACAATGAGCAGTTCTTC CASSQPTRSPYNEQFF
. TRBJ1-5 TRBD1 TRBV30 14 TGTGCCTGGAGTGAGGGACAGGGCAATCAGCCCCAGCATTTT CAWSEGQGNQPQHF
. TRBJ1-5 . TRBV27 14 TGTGCCAGCAGTCCCTATGGGGGGGTCCAGCCCCAGCATTTT CASSPYGGVQPQHF
. TRBJ2-1 TRBD2 TRBV5-1 13 TGCGCCAGCAGCTTGGGACTAGCGGCTGAGCAGTTCTTC CASSLGLAAEQFF
. TRBJ1-2 . TRBV23-1 14 TGCGCCAGCAGTCAATGCCCCAGGGGCCCGGGCTACACCTTC CASSQCPRGPGYTF
. TRBJ2-1 TRBD2 TRBV20-1 14 TGCAGTGCTCCGACTAGCGGGAGGTACAATGAGCAGTTCTTC CSAPTSGRYNEQFF
. TRBJ2-3 . TRBV7-9 14 TGTGCCAGCAGCTCCGTCCAGGACACAGATACGCAGTATTTT CASSSVQDTDTQYF
. TRBJ2-1 TRBD2 TRBV20-1 15 TGCAGTGCGCAGCCGGGACTAGCTAATGGGAATGAGCAGTTCTTC CSAQPGLANGNEQFF